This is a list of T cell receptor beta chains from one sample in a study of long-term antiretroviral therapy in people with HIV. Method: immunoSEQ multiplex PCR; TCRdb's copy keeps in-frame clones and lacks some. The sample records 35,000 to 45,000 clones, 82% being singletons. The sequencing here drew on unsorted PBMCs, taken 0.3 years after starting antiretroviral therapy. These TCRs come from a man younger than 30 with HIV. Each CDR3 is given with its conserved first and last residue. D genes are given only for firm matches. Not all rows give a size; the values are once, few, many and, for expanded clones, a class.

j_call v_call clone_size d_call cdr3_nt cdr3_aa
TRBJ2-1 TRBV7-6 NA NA TGTGCCAGCAGCCCCCAGGGGTCGGATGAGCAGTTCTTC CASSPQGSDEQFF
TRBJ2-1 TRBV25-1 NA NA TGTGCCAGCAGTGAGCGGAGATCTTACAATGAGCAGTTCTTC CASSERRSYNEQFF
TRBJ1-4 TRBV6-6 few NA TGTGCCAGCAGTTACTCTTCAGGGACGAATGAAAAACTGTTTTTT CASSYSSGTNEKLFF
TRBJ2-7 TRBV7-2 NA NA TGTGCCAGCAGCTCCCGCAGGGGTAGAGAGCAGTACTTC CASSSRRGREQYF
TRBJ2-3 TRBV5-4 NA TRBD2 TGTGCCAGCAGCGCGGGATTACTAGCGGGGAATTCAGATACGCAGTATTTT CASSAGLLAGNSDTQYF
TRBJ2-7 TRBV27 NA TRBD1 TGTGCCAGCAGTCTGGGACAGGCAGACTACGAGCAGTACTTC CASSLGQADYEQYF
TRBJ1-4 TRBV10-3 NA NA TGTGCCATCAGTGAGTCTCAGGCCCGGCGTGGTGAAAAACTGTTTTTT CAISESQARRGEKLFF
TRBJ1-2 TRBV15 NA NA TGTGCCACCAGCACCCGCCAGGGGTATGGCTACACCTTC CATSTRQGYGYTF
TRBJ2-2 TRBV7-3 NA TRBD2 TGTGCCAGCAGCTTATCAGCGGGAGCTTCAGGGGAGCTGTTTTTT CASSLSAGASGELFF
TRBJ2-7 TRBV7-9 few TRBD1 TGTGCCAGCAGCTTTGTTACCCGGCAGGGGGCATACGAGCAGTACTTC CASSFVTRQGAYEQYF
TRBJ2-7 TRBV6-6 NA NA TGTGCCAGCAGAAAACCCGACAAAACCTACGAGCAGTACTTC CASRKPDKTYEQYF
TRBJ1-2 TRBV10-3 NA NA TGTGCCATCGGGTATGGGACGGGAGCTAACTATGGCTACACCTTC CAIGYGTGANYGYTF
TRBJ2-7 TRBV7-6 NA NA TGTGCCAGCAGCACGGGCCACGAGCAGTACTTC CASSTGHEQYF
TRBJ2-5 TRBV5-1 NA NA TGCGCCAGCAGGCCGCTGAATAGCGAAGAGACCCAGTACTTC CASRPLNSEETQYF
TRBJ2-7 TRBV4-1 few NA TGCGCCAGCAGCCAAGATCGGTCGACTGTTGGGCAGTACTTC CASSQDRSTVGQYF
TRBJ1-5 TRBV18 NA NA TGTGCCAGCTCAACTCGATTAGACGGGAATAGCAATCAGCCCCAGCATTTT CASSTRLDGNSNQPQHF
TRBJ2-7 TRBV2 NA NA TGTGCCAGCAGCCCCCTGGAGCAGTACTTC CASSPLEQYF
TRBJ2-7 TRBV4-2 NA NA TGTGCCAGCAGCCAAGTTATTACCGGGAGCAGCCCCTACGAGCAGTACTTC CASSQVITGSSPYEQYF
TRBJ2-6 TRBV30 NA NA TGTGCCTGGCTGGCCTGGGCCAACGTCCTGACTTTC CAWLAWANVLTF
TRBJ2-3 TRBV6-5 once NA TGTGCCAGCAGTTACTCGATGCGGGGCGGCACAGATACGCAGTATTTT CASSYSMRGGTDTQYF
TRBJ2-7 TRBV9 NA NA TGTGCCAGCAGCGTAGCGCCCCTGGGGTATAGCGTCCAATACGAGCAGTACTTC CASSVAPLGYSVQYEQYF
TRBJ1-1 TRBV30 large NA TGTGCCTGGGGGGCGGGTTTCACTGAAGCTTTCTTT CAWGAGFTEAFF
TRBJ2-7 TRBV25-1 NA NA TGTGCCAGCAGAAAGGGGGAGACCTACGAGCAGTACTTC CASRKGETYEQYF
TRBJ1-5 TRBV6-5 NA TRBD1 TGTGCCAGCAGCCGGACAGGGGACCACCAGCCCCAGCATTTT CASSRTGDHQPQHF
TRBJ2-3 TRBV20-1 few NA TGCAGTGCTACGGCGGGATCGCAGTATTTT CSATAGSQYF
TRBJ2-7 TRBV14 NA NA TGTGCCAGCAGCCAAGCCCATTCTTACGAGCAGTACTTC CASSQAHSYEQYF
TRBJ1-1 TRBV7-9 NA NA TGTGCCAGCAGCAGAATAGTGGGGGGCAGGGGAGGGATTGAAGCTTTCTTT CASSRIVGGRGGIEAFF
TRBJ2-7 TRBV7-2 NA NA TGTGCCAGCAGCTTAGATCTGCGGGCCTCCTACGAGCAGTACTTC CASSLDLRASYEQYF
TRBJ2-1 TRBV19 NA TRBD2 TGTGCCAGTAGAACTAGCGGGGGGAACAATGAGCAGTTCTTC CASRTSGGNNEQFF
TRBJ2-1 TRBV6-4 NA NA TGTGCCAGCAGTGACTCTGAAAGGGATCCGCAGTTCTTC CASSDSERDPQFF
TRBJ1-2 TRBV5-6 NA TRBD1 TGTGCCAGCAGCTTGGTGTCAGGGGGAGGATATGGCTACACCTTC CASSLVSGGGYGYTF
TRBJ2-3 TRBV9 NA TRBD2 TGTGCCAGCAGCTCGGGACTAGCGGGTCGTGTGGATTTT CASSSGLAGRVDF
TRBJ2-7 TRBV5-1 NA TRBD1 TGCGCCAGCAGCGCTCGTGGACAGGGGAGATCCTACGAGCAGTACTTC CASSARGQGRSYEQYF
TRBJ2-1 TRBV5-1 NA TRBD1 TGCGCCAGCAGCTTGTATGGGACAGCCAATGAGCAGTTCTTC CASSLYGTANEQFF
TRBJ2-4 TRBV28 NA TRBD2 TGTGCCGCCAACGCGGCTAGCGGGTATAGGGACATTCAGTACTTC CAANAASGYRDIQYF
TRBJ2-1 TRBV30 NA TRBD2 TGTGCCTGGACTTTAGCGGGGTATGAGCAGTTCTTC CAWTLAGYEQFF
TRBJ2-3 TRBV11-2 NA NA TGTGCCAGCAGCTTATTCTCGGGGGCGGAAACGCAGTATTTT CASSLFSGAETQYF
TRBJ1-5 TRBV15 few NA TGTGCCACCAGCAGGGCGGTAGGCAATCAGCCCCAGCATTTT CATSRAVGNQPQHF
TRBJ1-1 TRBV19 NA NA TGTGCCAGTAGTTGGATGGCTGGCACTGAAGCTTTCTTT CASSWMAGTEAFF
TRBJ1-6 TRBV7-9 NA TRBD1 TGTGCCAGCAGCTTAGACAGGGGAGATTCACCCCTCCACTTT CASSLDRGDSPLHF
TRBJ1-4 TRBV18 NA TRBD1 TGTGCCAGCACCCCGGGACAGAGTAATGAAAAACTGTTTTTT CASTPGQSNEKLFF
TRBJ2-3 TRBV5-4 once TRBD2 TGTGCCAGCAGCCCTCCGGGACTAGCGGGAGCAGATACGCAGTATTTT CASSPPGLAGADTQYF
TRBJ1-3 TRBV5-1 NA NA TGCGCCAGCAGCTTGGATTTAGGGCTAGGAAACACCATATATTTT CASSLDLGLGNTIYF
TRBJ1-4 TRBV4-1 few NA TGCGCCAGCAGCCAGGGCTGGGGGGGCTCTGATGAAAAACTGTTTTTT CASSQGWGGSDEKLFF
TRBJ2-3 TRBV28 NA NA TGTGCCAGCACTCTGGGGACCGAGCAGTATTTT CASTLGTEQYF
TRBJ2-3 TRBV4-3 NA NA TGCGCCAGCAGCCAAGAGCTCCAGGGGGAGGCAGATACGCAGTATTTT CASSQELQGEADTQYF
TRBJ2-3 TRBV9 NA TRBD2 TGTGCCAGCAGCACTAGCGGGAGGGGTACCGATACGCAGTATTTT CASSTSGRGTDTQYF
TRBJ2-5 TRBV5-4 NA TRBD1 TGTGCCAGCAGCTTAACAGGGGGCGCGGAGACCCAGTACTTC CASSLTGGAETQYF
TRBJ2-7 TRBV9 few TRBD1 TGTGCCAGCAGCGTAGCTGGGGGGACAGGGGCAAGAGACGAGCAGTACTTC CASSVAGGTGARDEQYF
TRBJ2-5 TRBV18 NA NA TGTGCCAGCTCACCACTTTCCGGGACCCAGTACTTC CASSPLSGTQYF
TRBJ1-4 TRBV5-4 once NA TGTGCCAGCAGCCGGGGGACGGGGGCCTCCACTAATGAAAAACTGTTTTTT CASSRGTGASTNEKLFF
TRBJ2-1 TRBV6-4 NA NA TGTGCCAGCAGTGACTCGGGATTTAGCTACAATGAGCAGTTCTTC CASSDSGFSYNEQFF
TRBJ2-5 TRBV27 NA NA TGTGCCAGCAGTTTATTCTGGGACTCCTTTCGGGGACAGACCCAGTACTTC CASSLFWDSFRGQTQYF
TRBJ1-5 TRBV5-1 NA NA TGCGCCAGCAGCTTGTTTGGGGTGGATCAGCCCCAGCATTTT CASSLFGVDQPQHF